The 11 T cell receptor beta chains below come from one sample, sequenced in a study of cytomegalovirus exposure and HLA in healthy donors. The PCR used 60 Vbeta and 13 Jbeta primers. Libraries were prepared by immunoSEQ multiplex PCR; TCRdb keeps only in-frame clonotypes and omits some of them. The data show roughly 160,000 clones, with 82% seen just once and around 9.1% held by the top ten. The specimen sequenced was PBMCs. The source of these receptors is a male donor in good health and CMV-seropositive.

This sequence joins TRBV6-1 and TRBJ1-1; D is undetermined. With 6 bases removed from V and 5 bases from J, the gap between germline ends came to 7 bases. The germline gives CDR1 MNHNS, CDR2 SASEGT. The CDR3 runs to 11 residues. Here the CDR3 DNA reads TGTGCCAGCAGGAGGGTTACTGAAGCTTTCTTT. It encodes CASRRVTEAFF.

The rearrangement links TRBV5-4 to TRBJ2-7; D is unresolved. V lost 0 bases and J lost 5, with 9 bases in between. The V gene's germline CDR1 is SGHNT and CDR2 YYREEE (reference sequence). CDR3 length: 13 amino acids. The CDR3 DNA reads TGTGCCAGCAGCTTGGGGTTGGCCCACGAGCAGTACTTC. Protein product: CASSLGLAHEQYF.

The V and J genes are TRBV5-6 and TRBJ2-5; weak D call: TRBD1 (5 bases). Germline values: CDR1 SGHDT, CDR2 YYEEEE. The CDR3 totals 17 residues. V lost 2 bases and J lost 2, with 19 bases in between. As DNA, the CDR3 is TGTGCCAGCAGCTTAGGGGTCCAGATCCTTTTACAAGAGACCCAGTACTTC. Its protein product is CASSLGVQILLQETQYF.

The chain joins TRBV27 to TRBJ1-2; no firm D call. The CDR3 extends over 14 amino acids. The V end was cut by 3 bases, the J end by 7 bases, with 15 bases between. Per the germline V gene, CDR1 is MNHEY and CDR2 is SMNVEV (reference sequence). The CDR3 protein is CASSFRGIGSGYTF. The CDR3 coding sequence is TGTGCCAGCAGTTTTCGGGGAATTGGATCTGGCTACACCTTC.

This chain's CDR3 is CASSRGGYYGYTF. CDR3 coding DNA: TGTGCCAGCAGTAGGGGGGGATACTATGGCTACACCTTC. The rearrangement joins TRBV6-1 to TRBJ1-2, with D possibly TRBD1 on 6 matching bases. The V end lost 5 bases, the J end lost 3 bases, and 10 bases lay between the germline ends. The CDR3 covers 13 residues. From germline, CDR1 is MNHNS and CDR2 SASEGT.

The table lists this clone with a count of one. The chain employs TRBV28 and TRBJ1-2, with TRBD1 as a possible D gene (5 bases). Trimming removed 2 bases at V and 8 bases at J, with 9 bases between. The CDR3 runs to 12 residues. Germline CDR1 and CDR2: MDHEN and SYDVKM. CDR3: CASSLQGGGYTF. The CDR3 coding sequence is TGTGCCAGCAGTTTACAGGGCGGCGGCTACACCTTC.

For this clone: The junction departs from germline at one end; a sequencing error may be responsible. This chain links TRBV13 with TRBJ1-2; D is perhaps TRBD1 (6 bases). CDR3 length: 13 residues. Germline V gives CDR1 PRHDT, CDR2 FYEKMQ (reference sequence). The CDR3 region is CASSLNRDYDYTF. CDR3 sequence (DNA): TGTGCCAGCAGCTTAAACAGGGACTATGACTACACCTTC.

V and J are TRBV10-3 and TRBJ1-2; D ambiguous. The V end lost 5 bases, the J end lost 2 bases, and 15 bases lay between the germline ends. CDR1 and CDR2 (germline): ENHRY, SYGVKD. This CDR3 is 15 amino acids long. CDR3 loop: CAISNREQPNYGYTF. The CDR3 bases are TGTGCCATCAGTAATCGGGAACAGCCGAACTATGGCTACACCTTC.

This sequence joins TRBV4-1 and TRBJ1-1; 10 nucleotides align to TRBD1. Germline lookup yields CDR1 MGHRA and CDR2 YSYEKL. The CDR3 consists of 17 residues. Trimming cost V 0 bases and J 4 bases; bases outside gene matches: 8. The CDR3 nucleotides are TGCGCCAGCAGCCAAGAATCGGGGACAGGGGTAGGCACTGAAGCTTTCTTT. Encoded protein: CASSQESGTGVGTEAFF.

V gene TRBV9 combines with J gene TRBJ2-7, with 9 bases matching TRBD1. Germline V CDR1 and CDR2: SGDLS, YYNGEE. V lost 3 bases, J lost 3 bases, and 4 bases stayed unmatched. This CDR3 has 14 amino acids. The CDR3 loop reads CASSAGQGIYEQYF. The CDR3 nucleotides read TGTGCCAGCAGCGCAGGACAGGGGATCTACGAGCAGTACTTC. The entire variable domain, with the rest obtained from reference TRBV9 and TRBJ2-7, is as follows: DSGVTQTPKHLITATGQRVTLRCSPRSGDLSVYWYQQSLDQGLQFLIQYYNGEERAKGNILERFSAQQFPDLHSELNLSSLELGDSALYFCASSAGQGIYEQYFGPGTRLTVT.

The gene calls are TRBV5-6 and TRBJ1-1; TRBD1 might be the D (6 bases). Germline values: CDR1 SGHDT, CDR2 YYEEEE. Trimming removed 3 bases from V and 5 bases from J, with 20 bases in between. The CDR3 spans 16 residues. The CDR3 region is CASSSRSGGGYTEAFF. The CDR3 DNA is TGTGCCAGCAGCTCTCGCTCGGGCGGGGGCTATACTGAAGCTTTCTTT.